This T cell receptor (beta chain) was retrieved from a study of cytomegalovirus exposure and HLA in healthy donors. Study-level information: About 85 million unique TCRs from HLA-typed donors were held in an early release of data.

General observations from the study: In a later analysis, TCR beta V- and J-gene trimming was associated with a missense DCLRE1C variant.

After removal of 5 bases from V and 5 bases from J, the junction contained 6 bases not matched to a gene. Germline V gives CDR1 SEHNR, CDR2 FQNEAQ (reference sequence). The CDR3 runs 14 residues. As regards this clone: Its antigen is currently unknown.

13 Jbeta primers and 60 Vbeta primers were used for the PCR. Data came from immunoSEQ multiplex PCR; TCRdb stores just in-frame clones and leaves some out. The table lists hundreds of thousands of clones, 85% to 90% of them singletons. The clonotype originates from a woman younger than 30 in good health and CMV-seronegative. The rearrangement uses TRBV7-9 and TRBJ2-7; TRBD1 matches at 10 bases. The sequenced material came from PBMCs. The CDR3 sequence: CASSPGQGRHEQYF. The CDR3 region has the DNA TGTGCCAGCAGCCCGGGACAGGGGAGACACGAGCAGTACTTC.